The present entry profiles one T cell receptor (beta chain) with its context. Its antigen is currently unknown. A clone one base away is much larger, so this may be a read error. This CDR3 spans 15 amino acids. Per germline, CDR1 SEHNR and CDR2 FQNEAQ (reference sequence). The V end lost 5 bases, the J end lost 5 bases, and 19 bases lay between the germline ends. The data were taken from a study of T cell repertoires in cytomegalovirus infection. The overall study: Epitope selection comprised recently identified HLA-C-restricted CMV epitopes and well-studied HLA-B-restricted CMV epitopes. Public TCR beta signature analysis indicated the presence of both CMV infection and matching HLA type. Study-wide results and caveats: Adding up the frequency of public TCR beta families identified people who carried CMV plus the relevant HLA. The ex vivo response was dominated by HLA-C-restricted CMV-specific TCR beta clonotypes.

Each CDR3 protein is one row after TCRdb ran MiXCR on the reads. The table lists about 46,000 distinct CDR3 sequences, about a fifth of them singletons, with about 55% in the top ten. The receptor was isolated from a human donor in good health (CMV status not recorded). Some clones in this sample may be carry-over from other donors' samples. The chain employs TRBV7-9 and TRBJ2-7, with D possibly being TRBD2 (6 bases). Here the sequenced sample was CD8+ T cells from cultured PBMCs, taken from culture after CMV antigen stimulation. This CDR3 is CASSPEEGHVDEQYF. For the CDR3, the DNA is TGTGCCAGCAGCCCAGAGGAGGGCCACGTCGACGAGCAGTACTTC. The whole variable domain, remainder taken from reference TRBV7-9 and TRBJ2-7, is DTGVSQNPRHKITKRGQNVTFRCDPISEHNRLYWYRQTLGQGPEFLTYFQNEAQLEKSRLLSDRFSAERPKGSFSTLEIQRTEQGDSAMYLCASSPEEGHVDEQYFGPGTRLTVT.